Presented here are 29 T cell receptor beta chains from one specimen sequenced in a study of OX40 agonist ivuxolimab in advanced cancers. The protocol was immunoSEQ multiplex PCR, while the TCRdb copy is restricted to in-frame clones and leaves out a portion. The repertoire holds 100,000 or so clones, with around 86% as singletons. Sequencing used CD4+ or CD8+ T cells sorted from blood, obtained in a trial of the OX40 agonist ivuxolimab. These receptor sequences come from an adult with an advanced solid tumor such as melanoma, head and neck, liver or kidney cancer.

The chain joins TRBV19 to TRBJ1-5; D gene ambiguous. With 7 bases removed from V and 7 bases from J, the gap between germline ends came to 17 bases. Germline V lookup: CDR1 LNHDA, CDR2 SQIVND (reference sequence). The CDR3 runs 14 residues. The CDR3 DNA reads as TGTGCCAGTATGAGCGACTCTGGGTGGCAGCCCCAGCATTTT. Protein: CASMSDSGWQPQHF.

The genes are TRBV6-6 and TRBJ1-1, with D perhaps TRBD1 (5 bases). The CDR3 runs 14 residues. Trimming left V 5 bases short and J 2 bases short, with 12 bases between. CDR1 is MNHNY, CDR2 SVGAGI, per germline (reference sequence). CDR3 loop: CASSPGHLNTEAFF. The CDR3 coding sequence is TGTGCCAGCAGTCCCGGACACCTTAACACTGAAGCTTTCTTT.

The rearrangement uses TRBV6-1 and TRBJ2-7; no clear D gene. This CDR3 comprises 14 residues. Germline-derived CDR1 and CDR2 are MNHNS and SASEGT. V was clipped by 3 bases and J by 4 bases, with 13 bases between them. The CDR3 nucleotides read TGTGCCAGCAGTGACCCGGGCTACGGATACGAGCAGTACTTC. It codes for CASSDPGYGYEQYF.

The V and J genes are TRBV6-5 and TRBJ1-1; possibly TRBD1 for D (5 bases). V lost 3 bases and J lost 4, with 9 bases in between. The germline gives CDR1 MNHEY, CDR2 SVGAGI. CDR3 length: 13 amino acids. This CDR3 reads CASSYQGSTEAFF. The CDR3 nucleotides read TGTGCCAGCAGTTATCAGGGAAGCACTGAAGCTTTCTTT.

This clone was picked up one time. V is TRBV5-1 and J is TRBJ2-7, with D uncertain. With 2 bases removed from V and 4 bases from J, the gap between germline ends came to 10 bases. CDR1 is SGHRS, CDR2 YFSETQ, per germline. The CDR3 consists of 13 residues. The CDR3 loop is CASSFERPYEQYF. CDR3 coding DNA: TGCGCCAGCAGCTTTGAAAGGCCTTACGAGCAGTACTTC.

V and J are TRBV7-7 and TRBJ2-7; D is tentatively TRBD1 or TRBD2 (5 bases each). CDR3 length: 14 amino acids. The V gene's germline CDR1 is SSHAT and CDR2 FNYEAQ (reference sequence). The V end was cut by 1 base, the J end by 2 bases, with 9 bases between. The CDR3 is CASSLEPGPYEQYF. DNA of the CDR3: TGTGCCAGCAGCTTAGAGCCGGGGCCCTACGAGCAGTACTTC.

The CDR3 bases are TGTGCCAGTAGAGCCCCCGGGACGGAGAATGAAAAACTGTTTTTT. The encoded protein is CASRAPGTENEKLFF. The chain links TRBV19 to TRBJ1-4; D is perhaps TRBD1 (5 bases). The V gene's germline CDR1 is LNHDA and CDR2 SQIVND (reference sequence). The CDR3 contains 15 residues. V was trimmed by 6 bases and J by 5 bases, leaving 16 bases between them.

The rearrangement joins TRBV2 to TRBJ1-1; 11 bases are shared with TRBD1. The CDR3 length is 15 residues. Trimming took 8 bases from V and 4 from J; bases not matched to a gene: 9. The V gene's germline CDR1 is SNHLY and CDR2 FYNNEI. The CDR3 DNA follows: TGTGCCAGCTCAAAAACCGGGACAGGGGGCACTGAAGCTTTCTTT. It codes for CASSKTGTGGTEAFF.

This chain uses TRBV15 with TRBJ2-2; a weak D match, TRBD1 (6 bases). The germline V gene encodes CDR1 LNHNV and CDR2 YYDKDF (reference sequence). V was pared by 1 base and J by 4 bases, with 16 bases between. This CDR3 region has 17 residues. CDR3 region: CATSRGHSSRGTGELFF. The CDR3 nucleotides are TGTGCCACCAGCAGAGGACATTCGAGCAGGGGCACCGGGGAGCTGTTTTTT.

This CDR3 reads CASSFSETNEKLFF. CDR3 DNA: TGTGCCAGCAGCTTTTCAGAAACTAATGAAAAACTGTTTTTT. The chain combines TRBV7-8 with TRBJ1-4, with D unclear. The CDR3 sequence is 14 residues long. Germline CDR1 SGHVS, CDR2 FQNEAQ. With 3 bases removed from V and 1 base from J, the gap between germline ends came to 6 bases.

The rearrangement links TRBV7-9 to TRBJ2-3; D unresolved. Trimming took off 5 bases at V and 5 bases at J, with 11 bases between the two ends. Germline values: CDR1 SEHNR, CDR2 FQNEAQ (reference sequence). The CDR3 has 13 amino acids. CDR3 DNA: TGTGCCAGCAGCCCTATCGGGTTAGATACGCAGTATTTT. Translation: CASSPIGLDTQYF.

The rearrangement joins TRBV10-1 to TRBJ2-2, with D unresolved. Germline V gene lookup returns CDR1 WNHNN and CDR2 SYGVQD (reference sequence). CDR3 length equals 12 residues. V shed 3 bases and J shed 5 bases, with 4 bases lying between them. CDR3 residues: CASSDQTGELFF. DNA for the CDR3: TGCGCCAGCAGTGATCAAACCGGGGAGCTGTTTTTT.

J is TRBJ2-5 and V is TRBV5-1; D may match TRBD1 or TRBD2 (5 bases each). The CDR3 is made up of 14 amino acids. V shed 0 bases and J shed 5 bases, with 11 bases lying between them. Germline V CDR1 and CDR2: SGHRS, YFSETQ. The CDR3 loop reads CASSLVWGTETQYF. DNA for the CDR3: TGCGCCAGCAGCTTGGTCTGGGGGACGGAGACCCAGTACTTC.

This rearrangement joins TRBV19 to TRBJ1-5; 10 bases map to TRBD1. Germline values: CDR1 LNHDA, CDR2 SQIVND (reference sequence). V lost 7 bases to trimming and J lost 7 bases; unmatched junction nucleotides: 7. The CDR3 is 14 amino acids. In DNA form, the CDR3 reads TGTGCCAGTACCCTCGACAGGGGGCAGCAGCCCCAGCATTTT. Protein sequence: CASTLDRGQQPQHF. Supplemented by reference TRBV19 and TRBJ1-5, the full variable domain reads DGGITQSPKYLFRKEGQNVTLSCEQNLNHDAMYWYRQDPGQGLRLIYYSQIVNDFQKGDIAEGYSVSREKKESFPLTVTSAQKNPTAFYLCASTLDRGQQPQHFGDGTRLSIL.

The CDR3 DNA reads as TGTGCTAGTGGTTTGATGGGGGGCTACACTGAAGCTTTCTTT. It yields the protein CASGLMGGYTEAFF. V gene TRBV12-5 combines with J gene TRBJ1-1; D perhaps matches TRBD1 (6 bases). Between the trimmed V and J ends, which lost 2 bases and 3 bases, there was a span of 10 bases. The CDR3 spans 14 residues. Germline-derived CDR1 and CDR2 are LGHNT and FRNRAP. Based on the CDR3 plus reference TRBV12-5 and TRBJ1-1, the full variable domain is DARVTQTPRHKVTEMGQEVTMRCQPILGHNTVFWYRQTMMQGLELLAYFRNRAPLDDSGMPKDRFSAEMPDATLATLKIQPSEPRDSAVYFCASGLMGGYTEAFFGQGTRLTVV.

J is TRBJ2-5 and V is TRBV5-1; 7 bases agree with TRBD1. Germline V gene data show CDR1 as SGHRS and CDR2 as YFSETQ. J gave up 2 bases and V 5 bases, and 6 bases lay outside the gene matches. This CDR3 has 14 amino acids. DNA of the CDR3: TGCGCCAGCAGGACGGGGACAGTTCAAGAGACCCAGTACTTC. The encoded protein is CASRTGTVQETQYF.

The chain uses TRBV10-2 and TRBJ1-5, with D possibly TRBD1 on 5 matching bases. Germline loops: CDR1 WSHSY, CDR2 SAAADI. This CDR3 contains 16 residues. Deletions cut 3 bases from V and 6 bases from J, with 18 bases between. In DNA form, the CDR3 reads TGCGCCAGCAGTGACCCACCGCGGGGGTTCGGTCAGCCCCAGCATTTT. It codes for CASSDPPRGFGQPQHF.

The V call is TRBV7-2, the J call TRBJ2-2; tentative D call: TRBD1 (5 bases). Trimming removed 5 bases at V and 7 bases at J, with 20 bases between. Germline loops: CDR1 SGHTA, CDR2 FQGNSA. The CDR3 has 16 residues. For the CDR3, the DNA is TGTGCCAGCAGCCCCTCCCCAGGGAAAGGTGGCGGGGAGCTGTTTTTT. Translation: CASSPSPGKGGGELFF.

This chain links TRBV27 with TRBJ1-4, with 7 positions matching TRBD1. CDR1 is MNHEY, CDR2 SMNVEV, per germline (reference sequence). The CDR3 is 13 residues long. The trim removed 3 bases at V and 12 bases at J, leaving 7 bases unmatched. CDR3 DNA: TGTGCCAGCAGTTTGCTCCGACAGGGTCAACTGTTTTTT. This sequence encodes CASSLLRQGQLFF.

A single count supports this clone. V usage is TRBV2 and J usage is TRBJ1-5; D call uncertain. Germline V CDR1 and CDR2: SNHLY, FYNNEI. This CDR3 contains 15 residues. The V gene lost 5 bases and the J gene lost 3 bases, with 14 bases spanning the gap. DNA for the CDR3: TGTGCCAGCAGTACCCGGGCCATCAACAATCAGCCCCAGCATTTT. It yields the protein CASSTRAINNQPQHF.

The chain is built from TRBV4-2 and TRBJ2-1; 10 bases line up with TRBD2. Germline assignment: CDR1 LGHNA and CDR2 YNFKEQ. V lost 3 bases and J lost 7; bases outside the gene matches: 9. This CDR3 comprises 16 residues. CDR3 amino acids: CASSQPSGGAGNEQFF. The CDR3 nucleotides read TGTGCCAGCAGCCAGCCGAGCGGGGGGGCTGGGAATGAGCAGTTCTTC.

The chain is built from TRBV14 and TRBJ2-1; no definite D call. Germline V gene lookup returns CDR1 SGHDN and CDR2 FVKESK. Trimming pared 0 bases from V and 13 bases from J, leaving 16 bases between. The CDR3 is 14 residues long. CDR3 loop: CASSQDTGWVPQFF. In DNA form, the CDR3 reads TGTGCCAGCAGCCAAGATACCGGTTGGGTTCCCCAGTTCTTC.

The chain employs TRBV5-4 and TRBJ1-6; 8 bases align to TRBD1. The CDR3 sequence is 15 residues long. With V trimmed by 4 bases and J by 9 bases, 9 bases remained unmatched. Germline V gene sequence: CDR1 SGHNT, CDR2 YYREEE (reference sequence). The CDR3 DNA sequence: TGTGCCAGCAGCACCGGACAGGGAAAGGGTTCACCCCTCCACTTT. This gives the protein CASSTGQGKGSPLHF.

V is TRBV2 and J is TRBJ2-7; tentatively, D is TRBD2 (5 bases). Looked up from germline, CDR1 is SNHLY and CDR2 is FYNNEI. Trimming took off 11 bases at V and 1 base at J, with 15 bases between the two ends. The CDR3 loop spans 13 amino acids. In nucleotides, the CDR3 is TGTGCCTCTATCCCCCCGGGGTCCTACGAGCAGTACTTC. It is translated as CASIPPGSYEQYF.

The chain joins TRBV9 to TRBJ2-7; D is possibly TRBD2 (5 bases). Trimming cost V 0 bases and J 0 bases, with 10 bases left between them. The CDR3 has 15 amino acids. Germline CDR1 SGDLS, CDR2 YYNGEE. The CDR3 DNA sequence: TGTGCCAGCAGCGTAGCGGCGGGCTACTCCTACGAGCAGTACTTC. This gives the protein CASSVAAGYSYEQYF.

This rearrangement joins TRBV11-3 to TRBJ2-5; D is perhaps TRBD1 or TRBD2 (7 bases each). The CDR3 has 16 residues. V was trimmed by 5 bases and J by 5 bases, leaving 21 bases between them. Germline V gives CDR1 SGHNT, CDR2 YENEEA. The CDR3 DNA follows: TGTGCCAGCAGCCCGCGACTAGCAGGGGGGGCGGAGACCCAGTACTTC. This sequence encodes CASSPRLAGGAETQYF.

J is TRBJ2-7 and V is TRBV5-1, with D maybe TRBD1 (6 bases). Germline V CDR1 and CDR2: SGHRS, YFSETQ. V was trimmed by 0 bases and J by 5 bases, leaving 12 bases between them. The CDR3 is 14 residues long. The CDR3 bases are TGCGCCAGCAGCTTGGTTCAGGGGATGAACGAGCAGTACTTC. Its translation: CASSLVQGMNEQYF.

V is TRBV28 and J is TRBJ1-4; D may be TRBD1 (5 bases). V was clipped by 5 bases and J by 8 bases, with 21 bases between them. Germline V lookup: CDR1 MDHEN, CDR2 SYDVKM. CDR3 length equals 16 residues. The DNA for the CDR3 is TGTGCCAGCAGTCCGGGACGGAAGACTGATCCCGAAAAACTGTTTTTT. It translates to CASSPGRKTDPEKLFF.

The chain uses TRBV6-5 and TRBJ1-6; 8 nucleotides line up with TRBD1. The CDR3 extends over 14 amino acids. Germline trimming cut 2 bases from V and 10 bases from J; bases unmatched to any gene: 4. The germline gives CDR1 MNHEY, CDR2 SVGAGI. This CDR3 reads CASSYDRGGSPLHF. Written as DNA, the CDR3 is TGTGCCAGCAGTTACGACAGGGGTGGCTCACCCCTCCACTTT.